What follows are 9 T cell receptor beta chains derived from one specimen sequenced in a study of human T cells and chemical hapten exposure. Regarding time point: patch test 1, 2 weeks after DPC sensitization. Treatment: therapeutic diphenylcyclopropenone sensitization with weekly scalp DPC. TCRdb itself ran the RACE reads through MiXCR, one entry per CDR3 protein. There are around 76,000 distinct CDR3 sequences in the sample; about an eighth occur only once, and around 3.2% lies in the top ten. This material consisted of whole blood, taken in connection with sensitization to the hapten diphenylcyclopropenone (DPC). Receptors were obtained from a woman aged 55-70 years with alopecia areata. Some clones in this sample may be carry-over from other donors' samples.

The chain joins TRBV13 to TRBJ2-1, with a possible D match to TRBD1 (6 bases). CDR3 length: 16 amino acids. From germline, CDR1 is PRHDT and CDR2 FYEKMQ (reference sequence). V gave up 3 bases and J gave up 6 bases, with 18 bases separating them. The DNA of the CDR3 is TGTGCCAGCAGCTTGAACAGGGAGTGGGATGTCAATGAGCAGTTCTTC. The encoded protein is CASSLNREWDVNEQFF.

The chain employs TRBV6-5 and TRBJ2-7, with 7 bases that match TRBD1. The J segment lost 5 bases and the V segment lost 1 base, leaving 2 bases of the junction unmatched. The CDR3 has 13 residues. Germline V CDR1 and CDR2: MNHEY, SVGAGI. DNA for the CDR3: TGTGCCAGCAGTTACTTCGGACAGGACGAGCAGTACTTC. Its protein product is CASSYFGQDEQYF.

J is TRBJ1-3 and V is TRBV3-1, with D possibly being TRBD1 (5 bases). The CDR3 runs 11 residues. In germline, CDR1 is LGHDT, CDR2 YNNKEL (reference sequence). The V and J ends lost 5 bases and 11 bases respectively, with 10 bases between them. CDR3 DNA sequence: TGTGCCAGCAGCTCCGGGACGGCCATATATTTT. Its translation is CASSSGTAIYF.

At least ten counts were recorded for this clonotype. The chain is built from TRBV11-2 and TRBJ1-2, with a possible D match to TRBD1 (6 bases). This CDR3 spans 15 amino acids. Deletions cut 2 bases from V and 4 bases from J, with 14 bases between. Germline CDR1 is SGHAT and CDR2 is FQNNGV. The CDR3 nucleotides are TGTGCCAGCAGCTTATTAACGGGGGGCGCCTATGGCTACACCTTC. It codes for CASSLLTGGAYGYTF.

Many counts were recorded for this clonotype. The V gene is TRBV5-1, the J gene TRBJ2-5; no definite D call. V lost 3 bases, J lost 0 bases, and 12 bases lay in between. Germline V CDR1 and CDR2: SGHRS, YFSETQ. The CDR3 runs to 15 residues. Here the CDR3 reads CASSYLGYNQETQYF. The CDR3 DNA reads TGCGCCAGCAGCTATTTAGGCTATAACCAAGAGACCCAGTACTTC.

This clonotype was picked up many times. This rearrangement joins TRBV6-4 to TRBJ1-2; 10 positions match TRBD1. The CDR3 covers 15 residues. CDR1 is MRHNA and CDR2 is SNTAGT in the germline V gene. J lost 7 bases, V lost 8 bases, and 13 bases had no gene match. CDR3 region: CASRANPGQGTGYTF. The CDR3 nucleotides read TGTGCCAGCCGGGCGAATCCGGGACAGGGGACTGGCTACACCTTC.

This CDR3 reads CASRVSGNEQYF. The CDR3 DNA sequence: TGTGCCAGCCGTGTGTCAGGGAACGAGCAGTACTTC. The chain recombines TRBV12-3 or TRBV12-4 with TRBJ2-7; possibly TRBD1 for D (5 bases). V gave up 8 bases and J gave up 5 bases, with 13 bases separating them. The CDR3 is 12 amino acids.

This clonotype was counted a few times. The chain recombines TRBV18 with TRBJ1-1; D is perhaps TRBD1 (6 bases). Germline V gene lookup returns CDR1 KGHSH and CDR2 LQKENI. The CDR3 spans 16 residues. With 0 bases removed from V and 0 bases from J, the gap between germline ends came to 11 bases. The CDR3 bases are TGTGCCAGCTCACCACCGGGGGCGGGGATGAACACTGAAGCTTTCTTT. It specifies CASSPPGAGMNTEAFF. Supplemented by reference TRBV18 and TRBJ1-1, the full variable domain reads NAGVMQNPRHLVRRRGQEARLRCSPMKGHSHVYWYRQLPEEGLKFMVYLQKENIIDESGMPKERFSAEFPKEGPSILRIQQVVRGDSAAYFCASSPPGAGMNTEAFFGQGTRLTVV.

The V gene is TRBV14, the J gene TRBJ1-1, with D possibly matching TRBD1 (5 bases). V was trimmed by 4 bases and J by 5 bases, leaving 14 bases between them. Looked up from germline, CDR1 is SGHDN and CDR2 is FVKESK. This CDR3 spans 14 amino acids. The CDR3 DNA reads as TGTGCCAGCAGCCTCTGGGGGGAGCGGACTGAAGCTTTCTTT. Encoded protein: CASSLWGERTEAFF.